Presented here are 15 T cell receptor beta chains from one specimen sequenced in a study of blood T cell repertoires in COVID-19. Produced via immunoSEQ multiplex PCR; TCRdb's table is partial and in-frame only. This table holds around 40,000 clones, approximately 85% found once. Sequencing was done on a sample of peripheral blood. The source of these receptors is a man aged 65 to 85 with acute or convalescent COVID-19.

This sequence joins TRBV7-9 and TRBJ2-7, with a weak D call TRBD1 (6 bases). V was pared by 6 bases and J by 1 base, with 13 bases between. The CDR3 length is 14 residues. Germline assignment: CDR1 SEHNR and CDR2 FQNEAQ (reference sequence). CDR3 loop: CASRDDRRSYEQYF. CDR3 bases: TGTGCCAGCAGGGACGACAGGAGATCCTACGAGCAGTACTTC.

The rearrangement joins TRBV19 to TRBJ2-4; no clear D gene. CDR3 length equals 13 residues. CDR1 is LNHDA and CDR2 is SQIVND in the germline V gene (reference sequence). Trimming removed 7 bases from V and 9 bases from J, with 16 bases in between. The CDR3, as DNA: TGTGCCAGTACCCCGGTGGGCTCCTCCATTCAGTACTTC. Translating gives CASTPVGSSIQYF.

The genes are TRBV5-1 and TRBJ1-1; 9 nucleotides match TRBD1. Germline V gene sequence: CDR1 SGHRS, CDR2 YFSETQ. This CDR3 comprises 17 residues. V lost 4 bases and J lost 0; bases outside the gene matches: 10. DNA of the CDR3: TGCGCCAGCAGCCCAGGACAGGGGAGGGACATGAACACTGAAGCTTTCTTT. This translates into CASSPGQGRDMNTEAFF.

The V call is TRBV10-3, the J call TRBJ2-7, with 10 bases lining up with TRBD2. Germline CDR1 is ENHRY and CDR2 is SYGVKD. The CDR3 covers 15 residues. The junction had 6 bases not matched to a gene; V was cut back by 5 bases and J by 2 bases. CDR3 nucleotides: TGTGCCATCAGTAACCTAGCGGGAGTTACCTACGAGCAGTACTTC. It specifies CAISNLAGVTYEQYF.

This clone occurred a few times. This chain connects TRBV7-3 to TRBJ2-2, with TRBD2 identical over 9 bases. CDR1 is SGHTA and CDR2 is FQGTGA in the germline V gene. There are 15 residues in the CDR3. J lost 6 bases, V lost 2 bases, and 4 bases had no gene match. The CDR3 sequence: CASSLLAGISGELFF. The CDR3, as DNA: TGTGCCAGCAGCTTACTAGCGGGAATATCCGGGGAGCTGTTTTTT.

CDR3 sequence: CASSLWTGVDEKLFF. CDR3 DNA sequence: TGTGCCAGCAGTCTTTGGACAGGGGTGGATGAAAAACTGTTTTTT. The V gene is TRBV27, the J gene TRBJ1-4; 9 bases agree with TRBD1. V shed 5 bases and J 6 bases; nucleotides not matched to a gene: 7. Germline lookup yields CDR1 MNHEY and CDR2 SMNVEV (reference sequence). The CDR3 totals 15 residues.

The gene calls are TRBV19 and TRBJ2-7; 7 bases match TRBD1. The junction had 7 bases not matched to a gene; V was cut back by 3 bases and J by 2 bases. From germline, CDR1 is LNHDA and CDR2 SQIVND (reference sequence). This CDR3 is built from 15 residues. In DNA, the CDR3 is TGTGCCAGTAGTATGGGACAGCGCCTCCCCTACGAGCAGTACTTC. Its translation is CASSMGQRLPYEQYF.

V usage is TRBV5-5 and J usage is TRBJ2-3; no clear D gene. The CDR3 loop spans 13 amino acids. The germline V gene has CDR1 SGHKS and CDR2 YYEKEE (reference sequence). The ends were cut back, 0 bases at V and 9 bases at J, with 11 bases in the middle. The CDR3 loop reads CASSLGVESTQYF. The CDR3 DNA reads TGTGCCAGCAGCTTGGGGGTGGAGAGCACGCAGTATTTT.

The chain links TRBV9 to TRBJ2-7, with D possibly TRBD2 on 5 matching bases. The CDR3 runs to 13 residues. The germline V gene encodes CDR1 SGDLS and CDR2 YYNGEE. With 3 bases removed from V and 6 bases from J, the gap between germline ends came to 13 bases. CDR3 protein: CASSAPVEGEQYF. The CDR3, as DNA: TGTGCCAGCAGCGCCCCGGTTGAGGGCGAGCAGTACTTC.

The gene calls are TRBV19 and TRBJ1-1; the D is unclear. This CDR3 region has 14 residues. Per germline, CDR1 LNHDA and CDR2 SQIVND (reference sequence). V was shortened by 5 bases and J by 2 bases, with 12 bases between the two germline ends. Written as DNA, the CDR3 is TGTGCCAGTAGTCCCCGCAGACTAAACACTGAAGCTTTCTTT. Amino acids: CASSPRRLNTEAFF.

This clone was counted between two and nine times. V is TRBV10-3 and J is TRBJ2-7; 16 bases agree with TRBD2. The CDR3 length is 18 residues. Germline values: CDR1 ENHRY, CDR2 SYGVKD. V shed 6 bases and J 1 base; nucleotides not matched to a gene: 9. The CDR3 DNA is TGTGCCATCAGGGCGGGACTAGCGGGAGGGCCGGGATCCTACGAGCAGTACTTC. Encoded protein: CAIRAGLAGGPGSYEQYF.

The V call is TRBV10-3, the J call TRBJ1-5; maybe TRBD1 (5 bases). Trimming pared 3 bases from V and 0 bases from J, leaving 12 bases between. Germline V gene data show CDR1 as ENHRY and CDR2 as SYGVKD. There are 16 residues in the CDR3. Written as DNA, the CDR3 is TGTGCCATCAGTGAAAGCCCGGGGGATAGCAATCAGCCCCAGCATTTT. It yields the protein CAISESPGDSNQPQHF.

The chain is built from TRBV3-1 (or the pseudogene TRBV3-2) and TRBJ1-1, with D unclear. V was pared by 0 bases and J by 6 bases, with 8 bases between. From germline, CDR1 is LGHDT and CDR2 YNNKEL (reference sequence). The CDR3 is made up of 13 amino acids. CDR3 sequence: CASSQEDWAEAFF. CDR3 DNA sequence: TGTGCCAGCAGCCAAGAAGACTGGGCTGAAGCTTTCTTT.

The chain carries TRBV5-8 and TRBJ1-1, with D possibly being TRBD1 (5 bases). V was clipped by 2 bases and J by 5 bases, with 16 bases between them. This CDR3 is 15 amino acids long. Germline V gives CDR1 SGHTS, CDR2 YDEGEE. The CDR3 DNA sequence: TGTGCCAGCAGCTTAATCGCGGGGGGTGGAACTGAAGCTTTCTTT. Translation: CASSLIAGGGTEAFF.

This clone came up once. This chain links TRBV24-1 with TRBJ1-2; 9 bases line up with TRBD1. This CDR3 spans 15 amino acids. Germline assignment: CDR1 KGHDR and CDR2 SFDVKD. V dropped 3 bases and J dropped 1; count of bases not matched to a gene: 2. The CDR3 DNA reads TGTGCCACCAGTGATCCGGGACAGGGTAACTATGGCTACACCTTC. Protein: CATSDPGQGNYGYTF.